This T cell receptor beta chain stems from a study of blood T cell repertoires in COVID-19. Overall study: Italy, Spain and the United States were the sources of the convalescent and acute COVID-19 samples. T cells, B-cell-depleted T cells, or PBMCs supplied cDNA or gDNA.

In the original workflow: Reference gene primer amplification gave nucleated cell count estimates. Libraries were prepared by immunoSEQ multiplex PCR; TCRdb keeps only in-frame clonotypes and omits some of them. V, J and clone size are taken as reported in that table, and D and trimming were inferred from the DNA itself. The data show approximately 200,000 clones, roughly 80% seen once. Germline loops: CDR1 MDHEN, CDR2 SYDVKM. The CDR3 is 16 residues long. Unmatched junction bases numbered 6, after V lost 3 bases and J lost 4 bases. The source is a human donor in a cohort sampled during active COVID-19. The specimen was peripheral blood. The chain links TRBV28 to TRBJ2-1; 10 bases match TRBD2. CDR3 loop: CASSFVGTSEYNEQFF. The CDR3 nucleotides are TGTGCCAGCAGTTTTGTGGGGACTAGCGAGTACAATGAGCAGTTCTTC.